These T cell receptor beta chains were read from a single sample in a study of Ad26.COV2.S vaccination and SARS-CoV-2 variants. Assay: immunoSEQ multiplex PCR; the TCRdb copy retains only in-frame clones and omits some. In the table there are around 400,000 clones, 80% to 95% of which are singletons. Sample: peripheral blood, taken in a trial of Ad26.COV2.S vaccine versus placebo. All receptors come from a person between 18 and 65 years old who received the Ad26.COV2.S COVID-19 vaccine or a placebo. Each CDR3 is given with its conserved first and last residue. The D gene is left open where the match is weak. A clone size is listed for some rows: how often the clone was seen (once, few, many), or a class if it is expanded.

CDR3 DNA: TGTGCCAGCAGTTACTCGTTAGGAACGCTGAACACTGAAGCTTTCTTT
CDR3 protein: CASSYSLGTLNTEAFF
V gene: TRBV6-6
J gene: TRBJ1-1
D gene: .
clone size: .

CDR3 DNA: TGTGCCAGCAGTTACTCTGGGGGAAGGTATGGCTACACCTTC
CDR3 protein: CASSYSGGRYGYTF
V gene: TRBV6-2/TRBV6-3
J gene: TRBJ1-2
D gene: .
clone size: .

CDR3 DNA: TGTGCCTGGAGAACAAAGACTAGCGCGAACACCGGGGAGCTGTTTTTT
CDR3 protein: CAWRTKTSANTGELFF
V gene: TRBV30
J gene: TRBJ2-2
D gene: TRBD2
clone size: .

CDR3 DNA: TGTGCCAGTGGAGGACTAGCGGGGGTTACGAACACCGGGGAGCTGTTTTTT
CDR3 protein: CASGGLAGVTNTGELFF
V gene: TRBV19
J gene: TRBJ2-2
D gene: TRBD2
clone size: .

CDR3 DNA: TGTGCCAGCAGCTCAGGGGAGGGGTCCTACGAGCAGTACTTC
CDR3 protein: CASSSGEGSYEQYF
V gene: TRBV2
J gene: TRBJ2-7
D gene: .
clone size: .

CDR3 DNA: TGTGCCAGCAGTTATAACCAATTGCGGGCCTCGAAATTATCCTACGAGCAGTACTTC
CDR3 protein: CASSYNQLRASKLSYEQYF
V gene: TRBV6-2/TRBV6-3
J gene: TRBJ2-7
D gene: .
clone size: .

CDR3 DNA: TGTGCCAGCAGCTTTTCTTCTGGTTCGAACACCGGGGAGCTGTTTTTT
CDR3 protein: CASSFSSGSNTGELFF
V gene: TRBV7-2
J gene: TRBJ2-2
D gene: .
clone size: .

CDR3 DNA: TGTGCCAGCAGCTTACGGCTGAACACTGAAGCTTTCTTT
CDR3 protein: CASSLRLNTEAFF
V gene: TRBV11-3
J gene: TRBJ1-1
D gene: .
clone size: .

CDR3 DNA: TGCAGCGTTGAGCCAGATAGATTGGGGTTGCGAGGCTACACCTTC
CDR3 protein: CSVEPDRLGLRGYTF
V gene: TRBV29-1
J gene: TRBJ1-2
D gene: .
clone size: .

CDR3 DNA: TGTGCCAGCAGCTTGCGGGAGGGTATCGGGGAGCTGTTTTTT
CDR3 protein: CASSLREGIGELFF
V gene: TRBV5-6
J gene: TRBJ2-2
D gene: TRBD2
clone size: .

CDR3 DNA: TGTGCCAGCGGGACTCTAGCGGGACTGTTTTTAGAGACCCAGTACTTC
CDR3 protein: CASGTLAGLFLETQYF
V gene: TRBV27
J gene: TRBJ2-5
D gene: TRBD2
clone size: .

CDR3 DNA: TGTGCCAGCAGCCCGGGACTAGCGGGAGGTCCGGACTTC
CDR3 protein: CASSPGLAGGPDF
V gene: TRBV7-2
J gene: TRBJ2-7
D gene: TRBD2
clone size: .

CDR3 DNA: TGTGCCAGCAGCGTCTCGCCGACCAGGACAGAGACCCAGTACTTC
CDR3 protein: CASSVSPTRTETQYF
V gene: TRBV9
J gene: TRBJ2-5
D gene: .
clone size: .

CDR3 DNA: TGTGCCAGCAGCTGGAACCTAGCGGGAGGTCAAGAGGGGGCCTACGAGCAGTACTTC
CDR3 protein: CASSWNLAGGQEGAYEQYF
V gene: TRBV7-9
J gene: TRBJ2-7
D gene: TRBD2
clone size: .

CDR3 DNA: TGTGCCAGCAGCCAAGTGGGAGGGTACGGAAACACCATATATTTT
CDR3 protein: CASSQVGGYGNTIYF
V gene: TRBV3-1/TRBV3-2
J gene: TRBJ1-3
D gene: .
clone size: once

CDR3 DNA: TGTGCCAGTAGTATTGGTCTAGCGGGAGTTACAGCCGGGGAGCTGTTTTTT
CDR3 protein: CASSIGLAGVTAGELFF
V gene: TRBV19
J gene: TRBJ2-2
D gene: TRBD2
clone size: .

CDR3 DNA: TGTGCCTGGAGTGTTAGTGGGGGCAGCTATAATTCACCCCTCCACTTT
CDR3 protein: CAWSVSGGSYNSPLHF
V gene: TRBV30
J gene: TRBJ1-6
D gene: .
clone size: .

CDR3 DNA: TGTGCCAGTAGTATAGCCCCCTACGAGCAGTACTTC
CDR3 protein: CASSIAPYEQYF
V gene: TRBV19
J gene: TRBJ2-7
D gene: .
clone size: .

CDR3 DNA: TGCGCCAGCAGCTTGGGCGGGGCGACTGGAAACACCATATATTTT
CDR3 protein: CASSLGGATGNTIYF
V gene: TRBV5-1
J gene: TRBJ1-3
D gene: .
clone size: .

CDR3 DNA: TGTGCCAGCAGTTCACGACTAGCGGGAGTGCGCGAGCAGTACTTC
CDR3 protein: CASSSRLAGVREQYF
V gene: TRBV28
J gene: TRBJ2-7
D gene: TRBD2
clone size: few

CDR3 DNA: TGTGCCAGCAGTTTCACAGGAGGAACGCGGGGCTACACCTTC
CDR3 protein: CASSFTGGTRGYTF
V gene: TRBV7-2
J gene: TRBJ1-2
D gene: .
clone size: .

CDR3 DNA: TGTGCCAGCAGCACCAGGACTAGCGGGAGGGGGGCCGGGGAGCTGTTTTTT
CDR3 protein: CASSTRTSGRGAGELFF
V gene: TRBV7-2
J gene: TRBJ2-2
D gene: TRBD2
clone size: .